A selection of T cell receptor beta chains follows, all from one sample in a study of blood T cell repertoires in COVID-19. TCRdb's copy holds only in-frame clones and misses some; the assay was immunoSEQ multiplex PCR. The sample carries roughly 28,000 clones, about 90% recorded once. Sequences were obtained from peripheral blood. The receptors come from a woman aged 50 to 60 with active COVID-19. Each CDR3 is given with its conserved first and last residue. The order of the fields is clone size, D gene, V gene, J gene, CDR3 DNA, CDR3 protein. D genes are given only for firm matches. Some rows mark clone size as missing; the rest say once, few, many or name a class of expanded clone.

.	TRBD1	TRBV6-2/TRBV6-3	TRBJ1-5	TGTGCCAGCAGTCAGACAGGGAGGTTTCAGCCCCAGCATTTT	CASSQTGRFQPQHF
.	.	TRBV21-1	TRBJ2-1	TGTGCCAGCAGCAAAGGATCAGGGATTCGTAATGAGCAGTTCTTC	CASSKGSGIRNEQFF
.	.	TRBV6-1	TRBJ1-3	TGTGCCAGCAGTGAGAACGGGTATGGAAACACCATATATTTT	CASSENGYGNTIYF
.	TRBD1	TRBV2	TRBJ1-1	TGTGCCAGCGGCAGGGGGCGCAGTGAAGCTTTCTTT	CASGRGRSEAFF
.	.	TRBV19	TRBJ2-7	TGTGCCAGTAGTTTTGGCCATTACTACGAGCAGTACTTC	CASSFGHYYEQYF
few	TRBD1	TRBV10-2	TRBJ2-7	TGCGCCAGCTCTGATAGACAGGGCGAGCAGTACTTC	CASSDRQGEQYF
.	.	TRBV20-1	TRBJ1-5	TGCAGTGCTAGTGGGAGGGGATATCAGCCCCAGCATTTT	CSASGRGYQPQHF
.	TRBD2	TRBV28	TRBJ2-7	TGTGCCAGCAGTCTCGCTAGCGGGAGGGACGAGCAGTACTTC	CASSLASGRDEQYF
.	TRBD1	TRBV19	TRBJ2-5	TGTGCCAGTTCAAAGCCGGGACAGGGGCATCAAGAGACCCAGTACTTC	CASSKPGQGHQETQYF
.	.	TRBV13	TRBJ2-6	TGTGCCAGCCGAACTGAAGTTGGGGCCAACGTCCTGACTTTC	CASRTEVGANVLTF
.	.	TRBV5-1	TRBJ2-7	TGCGCCAGCACCCAGAATAGCGAATCCTACGAGCAGTACTTC	CASTQNSESYEQYF
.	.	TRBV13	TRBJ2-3	TGTGCCAGCAGCTCATCCACAGATACGCAGTATTTT	CASSSSTDTQYF
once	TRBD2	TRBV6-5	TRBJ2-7	TGTGCCAGCAGTTCGGGGGGGCGGGAGCAGTACTTC	CASSSGGREQYF
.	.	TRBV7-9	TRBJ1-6	TGTGCCAGCAGCCCGCCAGGCCTAAATTCACCCCTCCACTTT	CASSPPGLNSPLHF
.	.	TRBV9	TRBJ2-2	TGTGCCAGCAGCGTGGGGCGGGGGGAGCTGTTTTTT	CASSVGRGELFF
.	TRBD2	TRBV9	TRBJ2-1	TGTGCCAGCAGCGAAAGCGGGGCCCTGACTTACAATGAGCAGTTCTTC	CASSESGALTYNEQFF
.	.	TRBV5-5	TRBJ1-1	TGTGCCAGCAGCTTGGCCGGGTCTGGAGTGAACACTGAAGCTTTCTTT	CASSLAGSGVNTEAFF
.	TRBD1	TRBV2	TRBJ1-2	TGTGCCAGCAGTGATGGGGGACAGGGGAACTATGGCTACACCTTC	CASSDGGQGNYGYTF
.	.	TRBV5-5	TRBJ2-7	TGTGCCAGCAGCTTGGGAGCCTACGAGCAGTACTTC	CASSLGAYEQYF
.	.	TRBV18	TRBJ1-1	TGTGCCAGCTCAGTACTTACAGGGTACACTGAAGCTTTCTTT	CASSVLTGYTEAFF
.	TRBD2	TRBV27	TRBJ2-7	TGTGCCAGCAGCCCCAGCGGGATTTCCTACGAGCAGTACTTC	CASSPSGISYEQYF
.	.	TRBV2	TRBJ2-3	TGTGCCAGCAGACGGACGGACTCTAGCACAGATACGCAGTATTTT	CASRRTDSSTDTQYF
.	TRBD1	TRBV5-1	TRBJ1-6	TGCGCCAGCAGCCCAGGACAGGACTCCTATAATTCACCCCTCCACTTT	CASSPGQDSYNSPLHF
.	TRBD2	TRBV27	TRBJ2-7	TGTGCCAGCAGACCGATAGCGGGATCTTTGTACGAGCAGTACTTC	CASRPIAGSLYEQYF
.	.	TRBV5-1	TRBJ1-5	TGCGCCAGCAGCTTTAGTGGGCAGAGCAATCAGCCCCAGCATTTT	CASSFSGQSNQPQHF
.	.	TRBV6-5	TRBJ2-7	TGTGCCACCACCGCAGGGGACGGACGCGAGCAGTACTTC	CATTAGDGREQYF
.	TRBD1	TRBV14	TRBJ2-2	TGTGCCAGCAGCCAAGACGACAGGGGGAACACCGGGGAGCTGTTTTTT	CASSQDDRGNTGELFF
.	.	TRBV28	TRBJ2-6	TGTGCCAGCAGTTCCGGAGCAGAAGCCGGGGCCAACGTCCTGACTTTC	CASSSGAEAGANVLTF
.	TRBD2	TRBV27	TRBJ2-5	TGTGCCAGCAGTCCGGGGACTAGCCGCGGCGAGACCCAGTACTTC	CASSPGTSRGETQYF
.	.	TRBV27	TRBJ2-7	TGTGCCAGCAGCCGAGAACAGGGCCTGAGCTCCTACGAGCAGTACTTC	CASSREQGLSSYEQYF
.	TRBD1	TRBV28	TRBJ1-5	TGTGCCAGCTGCTTAGGGGGCAGGCCTCAGCCCCAGCATTTT	CASCLGGRPQPQHF
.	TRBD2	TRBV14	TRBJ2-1	TGTGCCAGCAGCCACCAGGGGAGGGGAGCGGGAGAGGTCTATGAGCAGTTCTTC	CASSHQGRGAGEVYEQFF
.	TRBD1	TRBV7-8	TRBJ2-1	TGTGCCAGCAGCTTAGAACAGGGGTACAATGAGCAGTTCTTC	CASSLEQGYNEQFF
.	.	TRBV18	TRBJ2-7	TGTGCCAGCTCACCACCGAGCTTAAGGGGCTACGAGCAGTACTTC	CASSPPSLRGYEQYF
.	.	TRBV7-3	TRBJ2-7	TGTGCCAGCAGCTTAGGTGCAGGCCTCTCCTACGAGCAGTACTTC	CASSLGAGLSYEQYF
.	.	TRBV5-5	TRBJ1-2	TGTGCCAGCACCCCCCGGGGGGGCAGGAACTATGGCTACACCTTC	CASTPRGGRNYGYTF
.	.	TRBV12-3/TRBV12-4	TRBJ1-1	TGTGCCAGCAGTGCTCATGGCTGGGCTTTCTTT	CASSAHGWAFF
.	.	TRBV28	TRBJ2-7	TGTGCCAGCAAAAGAGTCTACGAGCAGTACTTC	CASKRVYEQYF
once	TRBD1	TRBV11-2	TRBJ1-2	TGTGCCAGCAGCTTATCCGACAGGGGGTTTGGCTACACCTTC	CASSLSDRGFGYTF
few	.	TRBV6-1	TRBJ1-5	TGTGCCAGCAGTGAAGGCAGAAATCAGCCCCAGCATTTT	CASSEGRNQPQHF
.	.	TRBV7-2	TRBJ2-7	TGTGCCAGCAGCCCTGGGACTGGGAGACCCTACGAGCAGTACTTC	CASSPGTGRPYEQYF
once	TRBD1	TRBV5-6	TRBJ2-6	TGTGCCAGCAGCCCAACCGGGGACAGGGACCGCTCTGGGGCCAACGTCCTGACTTTC	CASSPTGDRDRSGANVLTF
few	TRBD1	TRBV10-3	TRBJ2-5	TGTGCCATCAGTGAGCGACAGGGGGCTCAGGAGACCCAGTACTTC	CAISERQGAQETQYF
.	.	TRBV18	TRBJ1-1	TGTGCCAGCTCACCAGGGGCAGGGCCGAACACTGAAGCTTTCTTT	CASSPGAGPNTEAFF
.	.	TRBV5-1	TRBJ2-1	TGCGCCAGCAGCTTGGAAGGCCGGACATACAATGAGCAGTTCTTC	CASSLEGRTYNEQFF
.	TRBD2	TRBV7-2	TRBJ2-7	TGTGCCAGCAGCTGGGAAGGGACTAGCGGAACCTACGAGCAGTACTTC	CASSWEGTSGTYEQYF
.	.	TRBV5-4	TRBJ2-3	TGTGCCAGCAGCACCAGGGGTTCAGATACGCAGTATTTT	CASSTRGSDTQYF
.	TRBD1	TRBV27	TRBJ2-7	TGTGCCAGCAAAGCAGGGGGCCCCTGGAAGCAGTACTTC	CASKAGGPWKQYF
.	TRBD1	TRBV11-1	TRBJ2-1	TGTGCCAGCAGCTTAGGGACAGGGGGCTCCTACAATGAGCAGTTCTTC	CASSLGTGGSYNEQFF
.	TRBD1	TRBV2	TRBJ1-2	TGTGCCAGCAGTGAAGGACAGGGGGGAGACTATGGCTACACCTTC	CASSEGQGGDYGYTF
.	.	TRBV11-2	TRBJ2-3	TGTGCCAGCAGATTACCCGGGAGTACAGATACGCAGTATTTT	CASRLPGSTDTQYF
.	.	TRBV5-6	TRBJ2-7	TGTGCCAGCAGCTCAATGAGCGGTTCTGTCTACGAGCAGTACTTC	CASSSMSGSVYEQYF
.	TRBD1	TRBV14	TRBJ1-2	TGTGCCAGCAGCCGACGCCTGACAGGGTCTGGAGGCTACACCTTC	CASSRRLTGSGGYTF
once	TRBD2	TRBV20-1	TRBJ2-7	TGCAGTGCTAGTAGACTAGCGGCCCCCTACGAGCAGTACTTC	CSASRLAAPYEQYF
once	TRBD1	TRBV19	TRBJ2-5	TGTGCCAGTAGCATAACAGGGGGCCACAATATCATAGAGACCCAGTACTTC	CASSITGGHNIIETQYF
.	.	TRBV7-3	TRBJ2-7	TGTGCCAGCAGCTTGACATCCGGGACAGAGCAGTACTTC	CASSLTSGTEQYF
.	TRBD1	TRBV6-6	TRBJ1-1	TGTGCCAGCAGTTACTCCGGGACAGGAAATGGAGCTTTCTTT	CASSYSGTGNGAFF
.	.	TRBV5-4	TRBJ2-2	TGTGCCAGCAGCCTACAGGGACAGAACACCGGGGAGCTGTTTTTT	CASSLQGQNTGELFF
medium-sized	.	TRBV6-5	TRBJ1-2	TGTGCCAGCAGCAACAGGGATCCGAATGGCTACACCTTC	CASSNRDPNGYTF